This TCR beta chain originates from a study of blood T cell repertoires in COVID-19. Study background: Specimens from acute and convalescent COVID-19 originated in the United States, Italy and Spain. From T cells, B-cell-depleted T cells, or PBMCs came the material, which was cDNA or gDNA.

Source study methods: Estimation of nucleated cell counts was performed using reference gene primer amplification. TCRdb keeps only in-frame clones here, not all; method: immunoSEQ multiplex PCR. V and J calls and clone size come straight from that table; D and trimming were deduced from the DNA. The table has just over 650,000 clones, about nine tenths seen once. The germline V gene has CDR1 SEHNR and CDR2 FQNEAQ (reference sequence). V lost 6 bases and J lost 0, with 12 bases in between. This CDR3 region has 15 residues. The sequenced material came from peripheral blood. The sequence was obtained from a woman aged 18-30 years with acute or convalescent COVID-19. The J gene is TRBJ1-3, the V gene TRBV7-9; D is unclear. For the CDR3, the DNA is TGTGCCAGCAGGGGTACAGCCTTCTCTGGAAACACCATATATTTT. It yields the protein CASRGTAFSGNTIYF.